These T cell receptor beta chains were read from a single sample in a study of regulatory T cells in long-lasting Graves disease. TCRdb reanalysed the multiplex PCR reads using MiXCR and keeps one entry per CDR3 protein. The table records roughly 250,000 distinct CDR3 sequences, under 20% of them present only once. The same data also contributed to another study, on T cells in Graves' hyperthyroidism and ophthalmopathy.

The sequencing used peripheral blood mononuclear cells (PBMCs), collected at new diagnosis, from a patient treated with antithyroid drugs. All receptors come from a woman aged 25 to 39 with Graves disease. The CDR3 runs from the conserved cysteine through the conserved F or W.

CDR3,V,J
CASSEAGGSNQPQHF,TRBV2,TRBJ1-5
CASSSLEGTFNEQFF,TRBV7-8,TRBJ2-1
CALGSTDTQYF,TRBV7-2,TRBJ2-3
CASSLDSVMNTEAFF,TRBV7-6,TRBJ1-1
CASSQDAPGLWRTKAFF,TRBV3-1,TRBJ1-1
CASSLVPRGISPYEQYF,TRBV11-2,TRBJ2-7
CSARSDRHPSYEQYF,TRBV20-1,TRBJ2-7
CASSSGTRDEQYF,TRBV7-6,TRBJ2-7
CASSFGTEVNGGELFF,TRBV5-4,TRBJ2-2
CASSPGFRGDPDRELFF,TRBV11-3,TRBJ2-2
CASSGGPNQPQHF,TRBV5-6,TRBJ1-5
CASSVPGQGGNEQFF,TRBV2,TRBJ2-1
CAISENLGRNEKLFF,TRBV10-3,TRBJ1-4
CASSYSGVSSYNEQFF,TRBV6-5,TRBJ2-1
CASSERLAGANVNEQFF,TRBV7-2,TRBJ2-1
CASSESQGNQPQHF,TRBV2,TRBJ1-5
CASSLYGRERPQHF,TRBV27,TRBJ1-5
CASSSWTSLEAFF,TRBV6-2/TRBV6-3,TRBJ1-1
CASSPQGQPQHF,TRBV3-1,TRBJ1-5
CASSLGDLAAFF,TRBV7-8,TRBJ1-1
CASSLKGSGNQPQHF,TRBV5-5,TRBJ1-5
CSARDSGARWYEQCF,TRBV20-1,TRBJ2-7
CASRPTLGRVWESTEAFF,TRBV3-1,TRBJ1-1
CASSQEDKPSPLHF,TRBV3-1,TRBJ1-6
CASSTGRLKGSGNSPLHF,TRBV19,TRBJ1-6
CASSRTGSGNEQFF,TRBV12-3/TRBV12-4,TRBJ2-1
CASARDVQETQYF,TRBV7-9,TRBJ2-5
CASSPNVQGWSEAFF,TRBV7-2,TRBJ1-1
CSAIAGGSTDTQYF,TRBV20-1,TRBJ2-3
CASSPWDAGEAFF,TRBV7-6,TRBJ1-1
CASSLTGGPPNTEAFF,TRBV6-5,TRBJ1-1
CASSSGLAGGLGEQFF,TRBV6-2/TRBV6-3,TRBJ2-1
CASSQGGGRQETQYF,TRBV4-1,TRBJ2-5
CASSHRVPGQPQHF,TRBV6-1,TRBJ1-5
CASSTRQGEEETQYF,TRBV11-3,.
CASSLSWGNQPQHF,TRBV12-3/TRBV12-4,TRBJ1-5
CASSKDRTNTEAFF,TRBV19,TRBJ1-1
CASSQEGLPFNEQFF,TRBV4-1,TRBJ2-1
CASSPYRDRSLSSGNTIYF,TRBV5-1,TRBJ1-3
CASSTQAGADTQYF,TRBV9,TRBJ2-3
CASSLGGGAYTEAFF,TRBV7-8,TRBJ1-1
CASSLDRTVQETQYF,TRBV12-3/TRBV12-4,TRBJ2-5
CSARETRGTGETQYF,TRBV20-1,TRBJ2-5
CASSPEGSQPQHF,TRBV18,TRBJ1-5
CSARDGVRGYTF,TRBV20-1,TRBJ1-2
CASSYSKYNEQFF,TRBV6-2/TRBV6-3,TRBJ2-1
CASSAAAEAFF,TRBV11-2,TRBJ1-1
CASSHNRVSSSGNTIYF,TRBV18,TRBJ1-3
CASSFLAHRNYGYTF,TRBV28,TRBJ1-2
CASSPTSGLTGELFF,TRBV12-3/TRBV12-4,TRBJ2-2
CASSQWLGTGKDTQYF,TRBV3-1,TRBJ2-3
CSARPMDLPGGDEKLFF,TRBV20-1,TRBJ1-4
CASSRTVGWDTEAFF,TRBV9,TRBJ1-1
CASSYSIVGNGPLYEQYF,TRBV6-2/TRBV6-3,TRBJ2-7